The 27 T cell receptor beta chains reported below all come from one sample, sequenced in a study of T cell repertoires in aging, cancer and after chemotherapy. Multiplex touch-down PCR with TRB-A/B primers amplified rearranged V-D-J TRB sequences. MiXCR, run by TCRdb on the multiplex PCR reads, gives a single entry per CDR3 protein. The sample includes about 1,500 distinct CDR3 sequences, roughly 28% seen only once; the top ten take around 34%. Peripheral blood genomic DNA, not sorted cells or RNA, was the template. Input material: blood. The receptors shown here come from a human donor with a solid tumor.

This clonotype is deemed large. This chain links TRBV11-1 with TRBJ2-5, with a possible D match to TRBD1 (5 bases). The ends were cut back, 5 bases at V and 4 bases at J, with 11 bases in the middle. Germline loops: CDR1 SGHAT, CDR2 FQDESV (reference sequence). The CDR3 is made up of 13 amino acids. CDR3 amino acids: CASSPDSRETQYF. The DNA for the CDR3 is TGTGCCAGCAGCCCAGACAGTCGAGAGACCCAGTACTTC.

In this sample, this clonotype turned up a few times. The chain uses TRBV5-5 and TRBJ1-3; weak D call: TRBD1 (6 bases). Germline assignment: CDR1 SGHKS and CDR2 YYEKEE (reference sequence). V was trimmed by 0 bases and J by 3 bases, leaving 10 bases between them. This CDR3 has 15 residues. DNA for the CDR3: TGTGCCAGCAGCTTGGGCAGGGGAGGTGGAAACACCATATATTTT. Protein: CASSLGRGGGNTIYF.

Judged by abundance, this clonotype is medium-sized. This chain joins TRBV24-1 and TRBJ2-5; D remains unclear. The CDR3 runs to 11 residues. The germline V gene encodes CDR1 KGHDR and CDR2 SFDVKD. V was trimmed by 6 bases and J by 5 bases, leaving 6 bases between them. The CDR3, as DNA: TGTGCCACCAGTAGTGCGGAGACCCAGTACTTC. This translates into CATSSAETQYF.

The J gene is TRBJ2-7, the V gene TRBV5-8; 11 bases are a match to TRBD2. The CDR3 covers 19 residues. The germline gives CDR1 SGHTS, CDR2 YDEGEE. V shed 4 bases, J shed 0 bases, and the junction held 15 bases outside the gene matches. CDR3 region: CASSITRASGRIRSYEQYF. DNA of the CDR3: TGTGCCAGCAGCATCACGAGGGCTAGCGGGAGGATTCGCTCCTACGAGCAGTACTTC.

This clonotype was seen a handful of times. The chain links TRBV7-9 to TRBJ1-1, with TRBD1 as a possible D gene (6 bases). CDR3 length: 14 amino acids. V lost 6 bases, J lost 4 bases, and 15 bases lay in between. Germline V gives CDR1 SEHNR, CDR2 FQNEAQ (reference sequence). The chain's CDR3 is CASSPIQGGTEAFF. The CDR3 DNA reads TGTGCCAGCAGTCCAATACAGGGAGGCACTGAAGCTTTCTTT.

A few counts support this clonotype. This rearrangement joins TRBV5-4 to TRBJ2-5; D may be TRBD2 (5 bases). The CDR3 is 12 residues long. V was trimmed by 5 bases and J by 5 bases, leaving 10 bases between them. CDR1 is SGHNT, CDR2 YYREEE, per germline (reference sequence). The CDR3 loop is CASRQLGETQYF. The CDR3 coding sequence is TGTGCCAGCAGACAACTAGGGGAGACCCAGTACTTC. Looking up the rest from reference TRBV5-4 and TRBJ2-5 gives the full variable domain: ETGVTQSPTHLIKTRGQQVTLRCSSQSGHNTVSWYQQALGQGPQFIFQYYREEENGRGNFPPRFSGLQFPNYSSELNVNALELDDSALYLCASRQLGETQYFGPGTRLLVL.

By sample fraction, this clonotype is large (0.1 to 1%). The CDR3 region has the DNA TGTGCCAGCAGTTACACCGGCTTTAGCTCCTACAATGAGCAGTTCTTC. Translating it yields CASSYTGFSSYNEQFF. The rearrangement uses TRBV6-5 and TRBJ2-1; D uncertain. Germline CDR1 is MNHEY and CDR2 is SVGAGI. CDR3 length equals 16 residues. V shed 2 bases and J shed 0 bases, with 11 bases lying between them.

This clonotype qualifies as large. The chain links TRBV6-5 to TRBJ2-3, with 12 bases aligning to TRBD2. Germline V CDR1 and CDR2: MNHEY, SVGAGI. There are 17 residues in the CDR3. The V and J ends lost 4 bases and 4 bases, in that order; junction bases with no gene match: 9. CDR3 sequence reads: CASSSVGLAGRADTQYF. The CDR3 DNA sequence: TGTGCCAGCAGTTCCGTCGGACTAGCGGGGAGAGCAGATACGCAGTATTTT.

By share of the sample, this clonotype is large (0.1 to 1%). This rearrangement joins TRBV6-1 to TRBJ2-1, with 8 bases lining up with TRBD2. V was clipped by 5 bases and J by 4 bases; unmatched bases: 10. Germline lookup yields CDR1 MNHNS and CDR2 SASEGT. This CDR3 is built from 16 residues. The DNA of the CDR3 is TGTGCCAGCAGTACATGGTCGGGAGGGGGATACAATGAGCAGTTCTTC. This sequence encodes CASSTWSGGGYNEQFF.

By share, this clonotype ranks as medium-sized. This CDR3 is CASSPPGQRYEQYF. The CDR3 coding sequence is TGTGCCAGCAGTCCACCGGGACAACGATACGAGCAGTACTTC. The chain combines TRBV5-4 with TRBJ2-7; a weak D match, TRBD1 (6 bases). This CDR3 has 14 residues. The V gene lost 5 bases and the J gene lost 4 bases, with 16 bases spanning the gap. CDR1 and CDR2 (germline): SGHNT, YYREEE (reference sequence).

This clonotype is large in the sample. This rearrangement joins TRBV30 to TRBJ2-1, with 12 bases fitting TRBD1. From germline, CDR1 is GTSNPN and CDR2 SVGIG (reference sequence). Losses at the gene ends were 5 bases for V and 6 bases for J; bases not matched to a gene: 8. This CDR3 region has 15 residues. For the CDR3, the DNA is TGTGCCTGGCGATGGGGGACAGGGGGCCTCAATGAGCAGTTCTTC. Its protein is CAWRWGTGGLNEQFF.

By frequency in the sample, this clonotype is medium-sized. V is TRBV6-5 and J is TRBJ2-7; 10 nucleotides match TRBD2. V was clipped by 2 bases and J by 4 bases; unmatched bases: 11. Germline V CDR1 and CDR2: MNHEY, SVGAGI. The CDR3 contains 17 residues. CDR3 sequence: CASSYGASGGPVYEQYF. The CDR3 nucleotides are TGTGCCAGCAGTTACGGAGCTAGCGGGGGCCCCGTATACGAGCAGTACTTC.

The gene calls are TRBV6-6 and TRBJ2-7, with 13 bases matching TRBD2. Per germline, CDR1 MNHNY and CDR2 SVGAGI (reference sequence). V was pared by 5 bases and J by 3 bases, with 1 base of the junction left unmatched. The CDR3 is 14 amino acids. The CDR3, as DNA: TGTGCCAGCAGTCGGACTAGCGGGAGCTACGAGCAGTACTTC. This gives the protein CASSRTSGSYEQYF.

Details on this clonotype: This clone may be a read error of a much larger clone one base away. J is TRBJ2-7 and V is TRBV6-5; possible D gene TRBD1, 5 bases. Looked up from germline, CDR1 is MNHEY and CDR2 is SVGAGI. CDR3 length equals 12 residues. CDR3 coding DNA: TGTGACAGCAGCCCCGGGCGACAGCGAATTTTCTTC. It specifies CDSSPGRQRIFF.

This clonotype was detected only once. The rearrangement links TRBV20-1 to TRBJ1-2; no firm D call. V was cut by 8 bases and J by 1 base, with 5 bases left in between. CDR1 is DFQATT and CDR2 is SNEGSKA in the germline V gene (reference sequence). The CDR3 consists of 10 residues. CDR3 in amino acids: CSTFNYGYTF. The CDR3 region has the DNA TGCAGTACATTTAACTATGGCTACACCTTC.

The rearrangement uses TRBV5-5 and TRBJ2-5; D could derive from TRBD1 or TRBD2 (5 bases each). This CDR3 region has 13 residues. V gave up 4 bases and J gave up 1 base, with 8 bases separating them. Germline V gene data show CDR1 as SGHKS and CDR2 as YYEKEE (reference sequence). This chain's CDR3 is CASSPGPQETQYF. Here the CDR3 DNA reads TGTGCCAGCAGCCCGGGACCCCAAGAGACCCAGTACTTC. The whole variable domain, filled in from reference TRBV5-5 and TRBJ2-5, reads DAGVTQSPTHLIKTRGQQVTLRCSPISGHKSVSWYQQVLGQGPQFIFQYYEKEERGRGNFPDRFSARQFPNYSSELNVNALLLGDSALYLCASSPGPQETQYFGPGTRLLVL.

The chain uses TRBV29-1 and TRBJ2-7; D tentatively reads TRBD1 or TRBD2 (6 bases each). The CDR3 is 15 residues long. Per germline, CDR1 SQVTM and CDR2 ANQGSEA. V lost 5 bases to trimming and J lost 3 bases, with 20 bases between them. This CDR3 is CSVRGGVGGHYEQYF. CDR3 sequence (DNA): TGCAGCGTTAGGGGAGGAGTGGGGGGCCACTACGAGCAGTACTTC.

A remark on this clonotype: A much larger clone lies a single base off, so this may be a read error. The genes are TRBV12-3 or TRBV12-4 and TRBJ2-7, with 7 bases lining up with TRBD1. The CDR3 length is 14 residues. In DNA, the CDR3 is TGTGTCAGCAGTTCGACAGGGTTTGGCTACGAGCAGTACTTC. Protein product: CVSSSTGFGYEQYF.

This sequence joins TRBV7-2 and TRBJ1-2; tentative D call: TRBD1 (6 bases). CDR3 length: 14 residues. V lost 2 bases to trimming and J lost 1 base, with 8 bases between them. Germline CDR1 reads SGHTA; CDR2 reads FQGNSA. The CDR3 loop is CASSLPQGNYGYTF. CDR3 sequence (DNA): TGTGCCAGCAGCTTACCACAGGGTAACTATGGCTACACCTTC.

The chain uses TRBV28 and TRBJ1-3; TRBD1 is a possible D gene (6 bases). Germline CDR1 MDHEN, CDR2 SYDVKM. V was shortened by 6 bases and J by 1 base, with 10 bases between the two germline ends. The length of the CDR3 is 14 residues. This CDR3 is CASRGGVSGNTIYF. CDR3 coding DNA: TGTGCCAGCAGAGGGGGTGTATCTGGAAACACCATATATTTT.

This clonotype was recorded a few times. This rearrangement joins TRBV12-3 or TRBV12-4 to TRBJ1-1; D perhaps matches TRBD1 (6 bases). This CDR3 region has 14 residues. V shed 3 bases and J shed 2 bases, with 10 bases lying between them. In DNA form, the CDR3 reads TGTGCCAGCAGTTTCGGAGGGGGTAACACTGAAGCTTTCTTT. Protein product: CASSFGGGNTEAFF.

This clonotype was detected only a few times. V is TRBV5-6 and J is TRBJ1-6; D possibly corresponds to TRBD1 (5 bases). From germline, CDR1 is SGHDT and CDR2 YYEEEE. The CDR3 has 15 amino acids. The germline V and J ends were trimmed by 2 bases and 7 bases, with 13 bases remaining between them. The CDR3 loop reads CASSLGDRPNSPLHF. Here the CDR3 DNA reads TGTGCCAGCAGCTTAGGGGACCGTCCAAATTCACCCCTCCACTTT.

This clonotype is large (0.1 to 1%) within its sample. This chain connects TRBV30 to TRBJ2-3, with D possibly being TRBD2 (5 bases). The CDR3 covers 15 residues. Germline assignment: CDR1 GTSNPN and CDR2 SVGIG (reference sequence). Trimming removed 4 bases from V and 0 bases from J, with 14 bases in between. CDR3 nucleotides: TGTGCCTGGACTTTTAACGGGGTGAGCACAGATACGCAGTATTTT. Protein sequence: CAWTFNGVSTDTQYF.

CDR3 DNA: TGTGCCAGCAGCGTCGACAGGGGTTGGAGAGATACGCAGTATTTT. It encodes CASSVDRGWRDTQYF. J is TRBJ2-3 and V is TRBV7-2; 8 bases map to TRBD1. V lost 5 bases and J lost 5; bases outside the gene matches: 9. Germline V lookup: CDR1 SGHTA, CDR2 FQGNSA. This CDR3 is built from 15 residues. Full variable domain (outside the CDR3, taken from reference TRBV7-2 and TRBJ2-3): GAGVSQSPSNKVTEKGKDVELRCDPISGHTALYWYRQSLGQGLEFLIYFQGNSAPDKSGLPSDRFSAERTGGSVSTLTIQRTQQEDSAVYLCASSVDRGWRDTQYFGPGTRLTVL.

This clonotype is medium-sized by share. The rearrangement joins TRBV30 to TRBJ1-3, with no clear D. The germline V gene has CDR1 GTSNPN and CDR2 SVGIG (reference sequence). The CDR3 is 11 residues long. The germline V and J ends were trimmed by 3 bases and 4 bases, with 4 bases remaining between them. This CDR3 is CAWSAGNTIYF. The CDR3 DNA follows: TGTGCCTGGAGCGCCGGAAACACCATATATTTT. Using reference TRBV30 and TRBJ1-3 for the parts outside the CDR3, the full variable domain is SQTIHQWPATLVQPVGSPLSLECTVEGTSNPNLYWYRQAAGRGLQLLFYSVGIGQISSEVPQNLSASRPQDRQFILSSKKLLLSDSGFYLCAWSAGNTIYFGEGSWLTVV.

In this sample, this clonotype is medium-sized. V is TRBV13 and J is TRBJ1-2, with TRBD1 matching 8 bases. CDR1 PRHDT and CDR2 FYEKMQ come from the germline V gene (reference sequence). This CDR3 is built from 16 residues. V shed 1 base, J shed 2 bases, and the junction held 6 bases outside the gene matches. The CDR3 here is CASSLVETGENYGYTF. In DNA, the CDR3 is TGTGCCAGCAGCTTAGTCGAGACAGGGGAAAACTATGGCTACACCTTC.

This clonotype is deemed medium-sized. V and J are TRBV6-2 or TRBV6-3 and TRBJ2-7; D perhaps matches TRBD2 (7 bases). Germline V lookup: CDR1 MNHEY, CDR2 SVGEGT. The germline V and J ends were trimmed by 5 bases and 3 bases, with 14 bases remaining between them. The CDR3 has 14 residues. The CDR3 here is CASSGGGHRYEQYF. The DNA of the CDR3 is TGTGCCAGCAGTGGGGGGGGACACCGCTACGAGCAGTACTTC.